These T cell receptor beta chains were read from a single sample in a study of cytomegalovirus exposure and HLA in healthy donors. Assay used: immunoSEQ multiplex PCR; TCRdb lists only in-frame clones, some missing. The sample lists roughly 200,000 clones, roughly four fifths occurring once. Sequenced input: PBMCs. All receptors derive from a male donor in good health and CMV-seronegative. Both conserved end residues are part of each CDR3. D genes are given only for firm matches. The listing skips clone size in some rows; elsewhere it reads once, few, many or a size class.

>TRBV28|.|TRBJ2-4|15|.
TGTGCCAGCAGTTCTGGGGACTTAGCCAAAAACATTCAGTACTTC
CASSSGDLAKNIQYF
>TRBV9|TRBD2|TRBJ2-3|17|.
TGTGCCAGCAGCGGGTTAGCGGGGGGACCTAGCACAGATACGCAGTATTTT
CASSGLAGGPSTDTQYF
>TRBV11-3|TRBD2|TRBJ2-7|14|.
TGTGCCAGCAGCCCCGGGAGGAGCTCCTACGAGCAGTACTTC
CASSPGRSSYEQYF
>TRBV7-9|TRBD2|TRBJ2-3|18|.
TGTGCCAGCAGCTCGGGACTAGCGGGGGGTTGGGGCACAGATACGCAGTATTTT
CASSSGLAGGWGTDTQYF
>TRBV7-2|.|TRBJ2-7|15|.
TGTGCCAGCAGCTTAGGATCTCCTAAATCCTACGAGCAGTACTTC
CASSLGSPKSYEQYF
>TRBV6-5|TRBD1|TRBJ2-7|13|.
TGTGCCAGCAGTTGGACAGGGCGCTACGGGCAGTACTTC
CASSWTGRYGQYF
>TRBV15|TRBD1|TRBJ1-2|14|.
TGTGCCGCCACCGCGGGACAGGGGAACTATGGCTACACCTTC
CAATAGQGNYGYTF
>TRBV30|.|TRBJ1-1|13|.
TGTGCCTGGAGTTCTGGAAGGGGCGCTGAAGCTTTCTTT
CAWSSGRGAEAFF
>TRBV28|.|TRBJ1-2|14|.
TGTGCCAGCTCTCCAACGGGGGGGAACTATGGCTACACCTTC
CASSPTGGNYGYTF
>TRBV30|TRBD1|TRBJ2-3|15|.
TGTGCCTGGAGAACGGGACAGGGGGCTTCAGATACGCAGTATTTT
CAWRTGQGASDTQYF
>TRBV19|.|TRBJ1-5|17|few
TGTGCCAGTAGTATAGATTATATTCCTGACTGGGGCGGGCCCCAGCATTTT
CASSIDYIPDWGGPQHF
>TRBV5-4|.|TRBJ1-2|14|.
TGTGCCAGCAGCCAAGATAACAGGGCTTATGGCTACACCTTC
CASSQDNRAYGYTF
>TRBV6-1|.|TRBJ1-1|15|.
TGTGCCAGCAGTGAACGACGGAGGGCAAACACTGAAGCTTTCTTT
CASSERRRANTEAFF
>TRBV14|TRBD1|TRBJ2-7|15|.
TGTGCCAGCAGCCAAACCCGGACAGGGGGCCACGAGCAGTACTTC
CASSQTRTGGHEQYF